This record concerns one T cell receptor (beta chain) sequence. The specificity of this receptor is unknown. Base quality data are lacking; no much larger clone is found one base away. These data are taken from a study of blood T cell repertoires in COVID-19 (TCRdb year 2020). General notes on the study: Samples from collaborators originated in the United States, Italy and Spain and spanned both the acute and convalescent phases of COVID-19. Samples came from the ongoing ImmuneRACE study (first 160 participants) plus 1,254 subjects from 6 global collaborators. A freely available public database, intended as a resource for researchers studying the immune response to SARS-CoV-2, is where the repertoires were released. Where available, HLA class I and class II types were obtained from metadata supplied by the sample provider rather than from assay-based typing. The material from the prospective study consisted of cDNA or gDNA derived from T cells, B-cell-depleted T cells, or PBMCs. Deeply sampled blood TCRbeta repertoires from subjects exposed to, actively infected with, or recovered from COVID-19 were included in the dataset. A de-identified subject ID, COVID-19 status, age in years and sex were almost always included in the sample metadata. Study-wide conclusions, independent of this receptor: The amount of clinical and demographic metadata varied by source and participant and was provided uncurated.

The junction carries 12 bases between V and J, which are trimmed by 6 bases and 1 base respectively. CDR1 is given as ENHRY and CDR2 as SYGVKD, both from the germline V gene. The CDR3 runs 14 residues from the cysteine to the phenylalanine. The entry retains the CDR3 DNA only, 42 bases that are in frame from base 1. The immunoSEQ Assay, a bias-controlled multiplex PCR, was used to amplify TCRbeta CDR3 regions from genomic DNA. Per the source publication's procedure: Nucleated cell counts per sample were estimated from amplification of reference gene primers within the assay. To quantify the absolute abundance of each unique TCRbeta CDR3 rearrangement, sequence reads were collapsed and filtered. For each sample, productive Simpson clonality was calculated as the square root of Simpson's diversity index over productive rearrangements. Sourced from immuneACCESS, this table was stored by TCRdb with only in-frame sequences that have V and J called. A share of the clones is absent; for the studies checked, an unresolved V gene accounts for under half, and the remainder has no known explanation. The V and J calls and clone size were taken over from that table, and D and trimming were inferred from the DNA. This sample gives around 100,000 clones in total; 86% of them show up just once. The ten largest clones take up 4.5% of the sample.

Each collaborating institution followed its own protocols to collect whole blood in K2EDTA tubes. Collaborator samples were shipped for TCRbeta analysis as frozen whole blood, isolated PBMCs, or DNA extracted from either sample type. The chain uses TRBV10-3 and TRBJ1-1, and possibly TRBD1, on 6 matching bases. The sequenced material came from peripheral blood. The sequence derives from a man in his forties or fifties with acute or convalescent COVID-19. The DNA sequence follows: TGTGCCATCAGCGAACAGGGACGGAACACTGAAGCTTTCTTT. Its translation is CAISEQGRNTEAFF.